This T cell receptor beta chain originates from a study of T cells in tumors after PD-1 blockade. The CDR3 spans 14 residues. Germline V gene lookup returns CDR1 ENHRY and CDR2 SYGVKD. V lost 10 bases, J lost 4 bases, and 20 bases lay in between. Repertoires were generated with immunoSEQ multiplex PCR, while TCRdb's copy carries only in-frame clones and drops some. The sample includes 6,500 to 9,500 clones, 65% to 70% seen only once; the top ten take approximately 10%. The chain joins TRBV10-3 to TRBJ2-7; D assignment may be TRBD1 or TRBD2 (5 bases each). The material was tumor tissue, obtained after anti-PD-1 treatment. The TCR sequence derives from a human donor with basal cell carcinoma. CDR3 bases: TGTGCCACCAAATCCCCCCAGGGACGGTACGAGCAGTACTTC. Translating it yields CATKSPQGRYEQYF.